One and the same sample provided the 25 T cell receptor beta chains below, sequenced in a study of cytomegalovirus exposure and HLA in healthy donors. A multiplex PCR was run with 60 Vbeta primers and 13 Jbeta primers. Data came from immunoSEQ multiplex PCR; TCRdb stores just in-frame clones and leaves some out. Counted here are 85,000 to 120,000 clones, roughly 80% occurring once; the ten biggest clones make up more than 1.5%. The sequencing input was PBMCs. These receptors were taken from a man aged 50 or older in good health and CMV-seronegative.

The J gene is TRBJ2-1, the V gene TRBV5-1; no definite D call. Trimming cost V 4 bases and J 7 bases, with 12 bases left between them. Germline CDR1 and CDR2: SGHRS and YFSETQ. The CDR3 is 13 amino acids. CDR3 DNA sequence: TGCGCCAGCAGCACCGACTCCCAAAATGAGCAGTTCTTC. Protein product: CASSTDSQNEQFF. The complete variable domain, with remaining parts taken from reference TRBV5-1 and TRBJ2-1, reads KAGVTQTPRYLIKTRGQQVTLSCSPISGHRSVSWYQQTPGQGLQFLFEYFSETQRNKGNFPGRFSGRQFSNSRSEMNVSTLELGDSALYLCASSTDSQNEQFFGPGTRLTVL.

The chain is built from TRBV5-5 and TRBJ1-5; 8 nucleotides align to TRBD1. Germline values: CDR1 SGHKS, CDR2 YYEKEE (reference sequence). V lost 1 base and J lost 7; bases outside the gene matches: 7. The CDR3 runs to 15 residues. CDR3 DNA: TGTGCCAGCAGCTTGTCGGACAGGGTTCAACAGCCCCAGCATTTT. This encodes CASSLSDRVQQPQHF.

This clone was found once. The chain combines TRBV4-2 with TRBJ1-3; maybe TRBD1 (6 bases). V was cut by 1 base and J by 4 bases, with 11 bases left in between. From germline, CDR1 is LGHNA and CDR2 YNFKEQ. The CDR3 totals 15 residues. The CDR3 protein is CASSQGAGEGNTIYF. As DNA, the CDR3 is TGTGCCAGCAGCCAAGGGGCAGGGGAAGGAAACACCATATATTTT.

The V gene is TRBV30, the J gene TRBJ1-5; 10 bases line up with TRBD1. Germline CDR1 and CDR2: GTSNPN and SVGIG (reference sequence). J lost 4 bases, V lost 3 bases, and 6 bases had no gene match. This CDR3 comprises 15 residues. In DNA, the CDR3 is TGTGCCTGGAGCCCGGGACAGGGGAGGAATCAGCCCCAGCATTTT. It codes for CAWSPGQGRNQPQHF. Drawing the rest from reference TRBV30 and TRBJ1-5, the complete variable domain is SQTIHQWPATLVQPVGSPLSLECTVEGTSNPNLYWYRQAAGRGLQLLFYSVGIGQISSEVPQNLSASRPQDRQFILSSKKLLLSDSGFYLCAWSPGQGRNQPQHFGDGTRLSIL.

CDR3 bases: TGTGCTAGTGGTTTCCTTCTAGCTCACGAGCAGTACTTC. This sequence encodes CASGFLLAHEQYF. The gene calls are TRBV12-5 and TRBJ2-7; TRBD2 is a possible D gene (5 bases). The CDR3 contains 13 residues. Germline values: CDR1 LGHNT, CDR2 FRNRAP. The V and J ends lost 3 bases and 5 bases respectively, with 11 bases between them.

The genes are TRBV11-2 and TRBJ1-2; D is unclear. Per the germline V gene, CDR1 is SGHAT and CDR2 is FQNNGV. This CDR3 region has 16 residues. The V and J ends lost 4 bases and 2 bases respectively, with 17 bases between them. The CDR3 DNA reads TGTGCCAGCAGCTCACCCCGGCCGGGAAGAAACTATGGCTACACCTTC. Translation: CASSSPRPGRNYGYTF.

This chain links TRBV19 with TRBJ1-2; 7 bases are shared with TRBD1. Unmatched junction bases numbered 5, after V lost 3 bases and J lost 7 bases. The CDR3 runs 13 residues. Germline CDR1 is LNHDA and CDR2 is SQIVND (reference sequence). CDR3 in amino acids: CASSISGGVGYTF. CDR3 DNA sequence: TGTGCCAGTAGTATTTCAGGGGGTGTTGGCTACACCTTC. Full variable domain (missing parts from reference TRBV19 and TRBJ1-2): DGGITQSPKYLFRKEGQNVTLSCEQNLNHDAMYWYRQDPGQGLRLIYYSQIVNDFQKGDIAEGYSVSREKKESFPLTVTSAQKNPTAFYLCASSISGGVGYTFGSGTRLTVV.

The chain is built from TRBV2 and TRBJ1-3; D is unresolved. CDR3 length: 13 residues. V was clipped by 4 bases and J by 2 bases, with 6 bases between them. Germline CDR1 and CDR2: SNHLY and FYNNEI. The CDR3 DNA follows: TGTGCCAGCAGTGCGGTGCCTGGAAACACCATATATTTT. Amino acid sequence: CASSAVPGNTIYF.

The chain carries TRBV6-5 and TRBJ1-1, with D unresolved. The V gene's germline CDR1 is MNHEY and CDR2 SVGAGI. The V gene lost 6 bases and the J gene lost 3 bases, with 5 bases spanning the gap. CDR3 length: 11 residues. The CDR3 loop is CASSRDTEAFF. CDR3 nucleotides: TGTGCCAGCAGCCGAGACACTGAAGCTTTCTTT.

The chain recombines TRBV27 with TRBJ1-2, with D unclear. The CDR3 sequence is 16 residues long. Looked up from germline, CDR1 is MNHEY and CDR2 is SMNVEV (reference sequence). The germline V and J ends were trimmed by 4 bases and 5 bases, with 20 bases remaining between them. CDR3 region: CASSSLLIDTRYGYTF. The CDR3 coding sequence is TGTGCCAGCAGTTCATTACTTATCGACACTCGGTATGGCTACACCTTC.

The J gene is TRBJ1-4, the V gene TRBV11-2; D possibly corresponds to TRBD1 (5 bases). V lost 6 bases and J 8 bases, leaving 19 bases between the germline ends. CDR1 and CDR2 (germline): SGHAT, FQNNGV. There are 15 residues in the CDR3. The CDR3 DNA sequence: TGTGCCAGCAGACATTCATGGGGCAAGAAGGAAAAACTGTTTTTT. This translates into CASRHSWGKKEKLFF.

V is TRBV30 and J is TRBJ2-7; 8 nucleotides line up with TRBD1. CDR1 is GTSNPN, CDR2 SVGIG, per germline (reference sequence). The CDR3 length is 16 residues. V lost 1 base and J lost 3; bases outside the gene matches: 11. In nucleotides, the CDR3 is TGTGCCTGGAGTGCCCCTCGGACAGGGAAGAACTACGAGCAGTACTTC. Protein product: CAWSAPRTGKNYEQYF.

This chain uses TRBV9 with TRBJ1-1; TRBD1 agrees at 8 bases. Trimming cost V 2 bases and J 4 bases; bases outside gene matches: 4. The germline V gene encodes CDR1 SGDLS and CDR2 YYNGEE. The CDR3 is 14 residues long. CDR3 coding DNA: TGTGCCAGCAGCGTGAGGACAGGGCCCACTGAAGCTTTCTTT. The encoded protein is CASSVRTGPTEAFF.

The chain employs TRBV9 and TRBJ1-2, with 10 bases identical to TRBD1. V was clipped by 4 bases and J by 8 bases; unmatched bases: 8. CDR1 and CDR2 (germline): SGDLS, YYNGEE. The CDR3 length is 14 residues. DNA of the CDR3: TGTGCCAGCAGCTCGCGACAGGGGGCGGGAGGCTACACCTTC. It is translated as CASSSRQGAGGYTF.

The chain couples TRBV9 to TRBJ1-2, with TRBD1 as a possible D gene (6 bases). Trimming cost V 4 bases and J 2 bases, with 15 bases left between them. Germline loops: CDR1 SGDLS, CDR2 YYNGEE. The CDR3 consists of 15 residues. The CDR3 is CASSPQQGLNYGYTF. In DNA, the CDR3 is TGTGCCAGCAGCCCCCAACAGGGATTAAACTATGGCTACACCTTC.

The chain recombines TRBV6-9 with TRBJ1-3, with D possibly being TRBD1 (6 bases). The CDR3 runs to 16 residues. The germline CDR1 and CDR2 sequences are MNHGY and SVAAGI. V was shortened by 6 bases and J by 2 bases, with 17 bases between the two germline ends. The CDR3 nucleotides read TGTGCCAGCAGAGTCCTCCGGGACATTACTGGAAACACCATATATTTT. Protein product: CASRVLRDITGNTIYF.

This chain joins TRBV2 and TRBJ2-3; D is perhaps TRBD2 (6 bases). This CDR3 region has 14 residues. Trimming cost V 7 bases and J 0 bases, with 11 bases left between them. Per the germline V gene, CDR1 is SNHLY and CDR2 is FYNNEI. CDR3 loop: CASIGGVSTDTQYF. In DNA form, the CDR3 reads TGTGCCAGCATTGGCGGGGTCAGCACAGATACGCAGTATTTT.

Only a few counts were recorded for this clone. The chain links TRBV28 to TRBJ1-1, with no clear D. Trimming left V 7 bases short and J 6 bases short, with 24 bases between. The CDR3 consists of 16 residues. Germline CDR1 and CDR2: MDHEN and SYDVKM. The CDR3 DNA reads TGTGCCAGCACCCCCCCATCCGCGGTCGGAGGTGCTGAAGCTTTCTTT. This translates into CASTPPSAVGGAEAFF.

The V and J genes are TRBV7-2 and TRBJ1-2, with unresolved D. CDR1 is SGHTA and CDR2 is FQGNSA in the germline V gene. The CDR3 loop spans 17 amino acids. V dropped 3 bases and J dropped 0 bases, with 17 bases sitting between them. CDR3 coding DNA: TGTGCCAGCAGCTTTAGTAGGAGATCTGGGTCTAACTATGGCTACACCTTC. The encoded protein is CASSFSRRSGSNYGYTF.

CDR3 DNA sequence: TGTGCCAGCAGTCGGGACTCCCAGGGTCAGCCCCAGCATTTT. Translating gives CASSRDSQGQPQHF. V usage is TRBV28 and J usage is TRBJ1-5; TRBD1 is a possible D gene (5 bases). From germline, CDR1 is MDHEN and CDR2 SYDVKM. There are 14 residues in the CDR3. The V end was cut by 5 bases, the J end by 6 bases, with 14 bases between.

The sample holds a few counts of this clone. The chain employs TRBV6-1 and TRBJ2-1, with 10 bases that match TRBD2. The germline V gene has CDR1 MNHNS and CDR2 SASEGT. CDR3 length: 18 amino acids. The V segment lost 4 bases and the J segment 7 bases; nucleotides outside the gene matches: 16. The CDR3 loop reads CASSGASGGLTMRNEQFF. CDR3 bases: TGTGCCAGCAGTGGGGCTAGCGGGGGCCTTACGATGAGGAATGAGCAGTTCTTC.

The gene calls are TRBV7-6 and TRBJ1-3; a weak D match, TRBD1 (6 bases). Trimming took off 1 base at V and 0 bases at J, with 7 bases between the two ends. This CDR3 is 15 amino acids long. Germline CDR1 and CDR2: SGHVS and FNYEAQ. In nucleotides, the CDR3 is TGTGCCAGCAGCTTAGGACAGGTCTCTGGAAACACCATATATTTT. Amino acids: CASSLGQVSGNTIYF. The whole variable domain, filled in from reference TRBV7-6 and TRBJ1-3, reads GAGVSQSPRYKVTKRGQDVALRCDPISGHVSLYWYRQALGQGPEFLTYFNYEAQQDKSGLPNDRFSAERPEGSISTLTIQRTEQRDSAMYRCASSLGQVSGNTIYFGEGSWLTVV.

This chain links TRBV18 with TRBJ1-5, with D perhaps matching TRBD1 (6 bases). This CDR3 is 15 amino acids long. Germline loops: CDR1 KGHSH, CDR2 LQKENI. The V and J ends lost 5 bases and 6 bases respectively, with 17 bases between them. The CDR3 bases are TGTGCCAGCTCAAAGGAGGGGGGGAAGAGTCAGCCCCAGCATTTT. It translates to CASSKEGGKSQPQHF.

The chain couples TRBV11-2 to TRBJ2-3; TRBD2 matches 7 bases. Germline loops: CDR1 SGHAT, CDR2 FQNNGV. With 0 bases clipped from V and 4 bases from J, the junction kept 4 bases outside the gene matches. This CDR3 comprises 15 residues. The CDR3 bases are TGTGCCAGCAGCTTAGAGGGCGGGGGATCAGATACGCAGTATTTT. Translated, it gives CASSLEGGGSDTQYF.

This clone occurred once. This chain connects TRBV11-2 to TRBJ1-1, with a tentative D call TRBD1 (6 bases). The CDR3 has 16 amino acids. Trimming cost V 4 bases and J 1 base, with 16 bases left between them. Germline V gene lookup returns CDR1 SGHAT and CDR2 FQNNGV. The CDR3 DNA sequence: TGTGCCAGCAGCTCCCGACAGGTACCCTCGAACACTGAAGCTTTCTTT. Encoded protein: CASSSRQVPSNTEAFF.